Below are 30 T cell receptor beta chains sequenced from a single sample in a study of blood T cell repertoires in COVID-19. The repertoire was sequenced with immunoSEQ multiplex PCR; TCRdb's copy has only in-frame clones and lacks some. The sample lists about 190,000 clones; around 80% were seen once. Sample: peripheral blood. Receptor source: a woman aged 80 or over with COVID-19, enrolled during active disease.

In DNA form, the CDR3 reads TGTGCCAGCAGCTCGTGGGGGGTCACCAAAAACATTCAGTACTTC. Residues: CASSSWGVTKNIQYF. This chain joins TRBV7-2 and TRBJ2-4, with D perhaps matching TRBD2 (6 bases). This CDR3 contains 15 residues. Between the trimmed V and J ends, which lost 4 bases and 2 bases, there was a span of 12 bases. Germline V CDR1 and CDR2: SGHTA, FQGNSA.

The chain joins TRBV6-5 to TRBJ2-5; 8 bases match TRBD2. Germline CDR1 MNHEY, CDR2 SVGAGI. The CDR3 is 15 amino acids. The V and J ends lost 3 bases and 4 bases, in that order; junction bases with no gene match: 7. CDR3: CASSYQGLVGETQYF. CDR3 coding DNA: TGTGCCAGCAGTTATCAGGGACTAGTCGGAGAGACCCAGTACTTC.

The chain combines TRBV5-6 with TRBJ1-2; D unresolved. Germline V gives CDR1 SGHDT, CDR2 YYEEEE. The V gene lost 4 bases and the J gene lost 4 bases, with 20 bases spanning the gap. The CDR3 is made up of 16 amino acids. CDR3 protein: CASSRQPSTPLYGYTF. The CDR3 DNA follows: TGTGCCAGCAGCAGGCAACCCTCGACTCCTCTCTATGGCTACACCTTC.

This sequence joins TRBV2 and TRBJ2-7; 9 nucleotides agree with TRBD1. The length of the CDR3 is 13 residues. Germline V gives CDR1 SNHLY, CDR2 FYNNEI. With V trimmed by 7 bases and J by 5 bases, 6 bases remained unmatched. The CDR3 nucleotides read TGTGCCAGCACGAGAGGGACAGGGAACGAGCAGTACTTC. It specifies CASTRGTGNEQYF.

The gene calls are TRBV27 and TRBJ2-3; 8 bases are a match to TRBD1. CDR3 length: 15 residues. Germline V gene data show CDR1 as MNHEY and CDR2 as SMNVEV (reference sequence). V was clipped by 4 bases and J by 0 bases; unmatched bases: 3. CDR3 loop: CASSSGQASTDTQYF. The CDR3 DNA reads TGTGCCAGCAGTTCGGGACAGGCGAGCACAGATACGCAGTATTTT.

DNA for the CDR3: TGTGCCAGCAGCTTAATGTTTGGACAGGGCGGCAATGAGCAGTTCTTC. Translated: CASSLMFGQGGNEQFF. The chain uses TRBV7-9 and TRBJ2-1; 8 nucleotides line up with TRBD1. V dropped 2 bases and J dropped 6; count of bases not matched to a gene: 9. Germline CDR1 SEHNR, CDR2 FQNEAQ (reference sequence). The CDR3 has 16 amino acids.

This clone was seen more than once but under ten times. CDR3 residues: CASSVVGLAGYNEQFF. CDR3 coding DNA: TGTGCCAGCAGCGTAGTCGGGCTAGCGGGCTACAATGAGCAGTTCTTC. The chain is built from TRBV9 and TRBJ2-1; 8 bases align to TRBD2. After removal of 0 bases from V and 3 bases from J, the junction contained 5 bases not matched to a gene. This CDR3 has 16 amino acids. Germline loops: CDR1 SGDLS, CDR2 YYNGEE.

The chain is built from TRBV3-1 (or the pseudogene TRBV3-2) and TRBJ1-4; no definite D call. Trimming stripped 0 bases from V and 2 bases from J, with 4 bases between. From germline, CDR1 is LGHDT and CDR2 YNNKEL (reference sequence). This CDR3 has 14 amino acids. The CDR3 nucleotides read TGTGCCAGCAGCCAAGACAGTACTAATGAAAAACTGTTTTTT. Amino acid sequence: CASSQDSTNEKLFF.

The V and J genes are TRBV19 and TRBJ1-2; a weak D match, TRBD1 (5 bases). This CDR3 has 13 residues. Germline CDR1 is LNHDA and CDR2 is SQIVND (reference sequence). Trimming took 1 base from V and 5 from J, leaving 8 bases between them. The CDR3: CASSIGGGYGYTF. CDR3 in DNA: TGTGCCAGTAGTATAGGGGGCGGATATGGCTACACCTTC.

This chain uses TRBV6-5 with TRBJ2-7; 7 positions match TRBD1. Per germline, CDR1 MNHEY and CDR2 SVGAGI. This CDR3 region has 14 residues. V shed 6 bases, J shed 2 bases, and the junction held 7 bases outside the gene matches. This CDR3 reads CASRGDSPPYEQYF. CDR3 DNA sequence: TGTGCCAGCAGAGGGGACAGTCCCCCCTACGAGCAGTACTTC.

CDR3 sequence reads: CASSSRRGPGYRETQYF. The DNA of the CDR3 is TGTGCCAGCAGCTCGCGTCGCGGGCCCGGTTATCGAGAGACCCAGTACTTC. This rearrangement joins TRBV5-6 to TRBJ2-5; D might be TRBD2 (5 bases). The CDR3 has 17 amino acids. Germline CDR1 is SGHDT and CDR2 is YYEEEE. The germline V and J ends were trimmed by 3 bases and 4 bases, with 22 bases remaining between them.

The genes are TRBV5-5 and TRBJ2-3; 8 nucleotides match TRBD2. CDR3 size: 16 residues. Germline-derived CDR1 and CDR2 are SGHKS and YYEKEE (reference sequence). V shed 4 bases and J 2 bases; nucleotides not matched to a gene: 9. The CDR3 loop is CASSLPTSANTDTQYF. The CDR3 DNA sequence: TGTGCCAGCAGCCTACCGACTAGCGCGAACACAGATACGCAGTATTTT.

The chain links TRBV6-1 to TRBJ1-5; D gene ambiguous. The germline V and J ends were trimmed by 2 bases and 6 bases, with 14 bases remaining between them. The CDR3 runs 15 residues. CDR1 is MNHNS, CDR2 SASEGT, per germline. The CDR3 here is CASSERGRYGQPQHF. The CDR3 nucleotides read TGTGCCAGCAGTGAACGGGGAAGGTATGGTCAGCCCCAGCATTTT.

The genes are TRBV11-3 and TRBJ2-5; 9 bases map to TRBD2. The germline V gene has CDR1 SGHNT and CDR2 YENEEA. J was trimmed by 0 bases and V by 2 bases; bases with no gene match: 4. CDR3 size: 16 residues. The CDR3 nucleotides read TGTGCCAGCAGCTTATTTGCGGGGGGGTACCAAGAGACCCAGTACTTC. Residues: CASSLFAGGYQETQYF.

The rearrangement uses TRBV2 and TRBJ1-2, with D tentatively TRBD1 (5 bases). CDR1 SNHLY and CDR2 FYNNEI come from the germline V gene. The CDR3 consists of 13 residues. The V end lost 4 bases, the J end lost 10 bases, and 16 bases lay between the germline ends. CDR3 sequence (DNA): TGTGCCAGCAGTGTGGGGACTCGGCCAGCCTACACCTTC. Encoded protein: CASSVGTRPAYTF.

V is TRBV5-1 and J is TRBJ2-1; D not certain. Trimming cost V 0 bases and J 3 bases, with 10 bases left between them. The CDR3 runs 15 residues. Looked up from germline, CDR1 is SGHRS and CDR2 is YFSETQ. DNA for the CDR3: TGCGCCAGCAGCTTGGTGGCGGATGTCTACAATGAGCAGTTCTTC. Its protein is CASSLVADVYNEQFF.

V is TRBV5-8 and J is TRBJ1-5, with TRBD1 matching 8 bases. With 0 bases clipped from V and 1 base from J, the junction kept 6 bases outside the gene matches. The CDR3 has 17 residues. The V gene's germline CDR1 is SGHTS and CDR2 YDEGEE. The CDR3 spells CASSLGWQGASNQPQHF. The CDR3 DNA reads TGTGCCAGCAGCTTGGGGTGGCAGGGGGCGAGCAATCAGCCCCAGCATTTT. The full variable domain, with the rest looked up from reference TRBV5-8 and TRBJ1-5, is EAGVTQSPTHLIKTRGQQATLRCSPISGHTSVYWYQQALGLGLQFLLWYDEGEERNRGNFPPRFSGRQFPNYSSELNVNALELEDSALYLCASSLGWQGASNQPQHFGDGTRLSIL.

This clone occurred a few times. Here the CDR3 reads CAIAGANTDTQYF. The DNA for the CDR3 is TGTGCTATAGCGGGGGCCAACACAGATACGCAGTATTTT. The V gene is TRBV19, the J gene TRBJ2-3; 9 bases map to TRBD2. The CDR3 has 13 amino acids. The germline V gene encodes CDR1 LNHDA and CDR2 SQIVND (reference sequence).

This clone was seen a few times. The genes are TRBV11-2 and TRBJ2-1, with D perhaps matching TRBD2 (5 bases). V was trimmed by 0 bases and J by 14 bases, leaving 14 bases between them. The CDR3 is 13 residues long. Per the germline V gene, CDR1 is SGHAT and CDR2 is FQNNGV. The CDR3 DNA reads TGTGCCAGCAGCTTAGATAAGTACGACGGGGAGTTCTTC. Amino acids: CASSLDKYDGEFF. Complete variable domain (other parts from reference TRBV11-2 and TRBJ2-1): EAGVAQSPRYKIIEKRQSVAFWCNPISGHATLYWYQQILGQGPKLLIQFQNNGVVDDSQLPKDRFSAERLKGVDSTLKIQPAKLEDSAVYLCASSLDKYDGEFFGPGTRLTVL.

This chain links TRBV4-3 with TRBJ2-1; TRBD2 agrees at 11 bases. Germline assignment: CDR1 LGHNA and CDR2 YSLEER. This CDR3 has 17 residues. V trimming: 4 bases; J trimming: 3 bases; junction bases outside the gene matches: 8. CDR3 nucleotide sequence: TGCGCCAGCAGCCCTAGACTAGCGGGGATGAGCTACAATGAGCAGTTCTTC. It translates to CASSPRLAGMSYNEQFF.

This clone was observed a single time. CDR3 sequence reads: CASSIPNGQDNSPLHF. The DNA for the CDR3 is TGTGCCAGCAGCATCCCGAATGGGCAGGATAATTCACCCCTCCACTTT. This sequence joins TRBV21-1 and TRBJ1-6; TRBD1, the table's D call, was not compared with the DNA. TRBV21-1 is classified as a pseudogene. This CDR3 contains 16 residues.

This chain uses TRBV19 with TRBJ2-2, with D unresolved. V shed 5 bases and J shed 3 bases, with 10 bases lying between them. The length of the CDR3 is 14 residues. Germline assignment: CDR1 LNHDA and CDR2 SQIVND (reference sequence). The CDR3 sequence is CASSVTEYTGELFF. CDR3 in DNA: TGTGCCAGTAGTGTTACAGAGTACACCGGGGAGCTGTTTTTT.

V usage is TRBV5-1 and J usage is TRBJ2-3, with TRBD1 matching over 10 bases. The CDR3 totals 13 residues. The V segment lost 3 bases and the J segment 5 bases; nucleotides outside the gene matches: 0. Germline values: CDR1 SGHRS, CDR2 YFSETQ. CDR3: CASSWTGGDTQYF. In nucleotides, the CDR3 is TGCGCCAGCAGCTGGACAGGGGGAGATACGCAGTATTTT.

This sequence joins TRBV19 and TRBJ2-1; TRBD2 matches 10 bases. Germline CDR1 and CDR2: LNHDA and SQIVND (reference sequence). V was clipped by 5 bases and J by 5 bases; unmatched bases: 6. The CDR3 has 15 residues. The CDR3: CASSGASGSNNEQFF. The DNA for the CDR3 is TGTGCCAGTAGTGGTGCTAGCGGGAGCAACAATGAGCAGTTCTTC.

The genes are TRBV18 and TRBJ2-7; TRBD1 is a possible D gene (7 bases). V lost 2 bases, J lost 3 bases, and 17 bases lay in between. The CDR3 contains 16 residues. Germline V lookup: CDR1 KGHSH, CDR2 LQKENI. This CDR3 is CASSPSRGAGNYEQYF. CDR3 coding DNA: TGTGCCAGCTCACCATCCAGGGGGGCGGGTAACTACGAGCAGTACTTC.

The rearrangement uses TRBV19 and TRBJ1-5, with 7 bases identical to TRBD1. Germline CDR1 LNHDA, CDR2 SQIVND (reference sequence). There are 17 residues in the CDR3. J was trimmed by 2 bases and V by 8 bases; bases with no gene match: 15. The CDR3 coding sequence is TGTGCCAGTCCAATTCCGACCGGACAGGACGGCAATCAGCCCCAGCATTTT. It is translated as CASPIPTGQDGNQPQHF.

V usage is TRBV2 and J usage is TRBJ1-5; D gene uncertain. The length of the CDR3 is 14 residues. V gave up 0 bases and J gave up 5 bases, with 8 bases separating them. Germline loops: CDR1 SNHLY, CDR2 FYNNEI. The CDR3 reads CASSEALLDQPQHF. Here the CDR3 DNA reads TGTGCCAGCAGTGAAGCGCTTTTAGATCAGCCCCAGCATTTT.

V usage is TRBV7-7 and J usage is TRBJ2-2, with 10 bases fitting TRBD2. V shed 5 bases, J shed 8 bases, and the junction held 11 bases outside the gene matches. Germline CDR1 reads SSHAT; CDR2 reads FNYEAQ (reference sequence). The length of the CDR3 is 16 residues. The CDR3, as DNA: TGTGCCAGCAGCCGTCTAGCGGGGGACACGGTAGGGGAGCTGTTTTTT. Its protein product is CASSRLAGDTVGELFF.

V gene TRBV5-5 combines with J gene TRBJ2-4; D possibly corresponds to TRBD2 (6 bases). In germline, CDR1 is SGHKS, CDR2 YYEKEE (reference sequence). The germline V and J ends were trimmed by 7 bases and 8 bases, with 19 bases remaining between them. This CDR3 comprises 14 residues. CDR3 nucleotides: TGTGCCAGCCCCTCGGTGGGGGGAGAGGACATTCAGTACTTC. This gives the protein CASPSVGGEDIQYF.

This clone was found once. V and J are TRBV5-1 and TRBJ2-5; TRBD1 might be the D (5 bases). Trimming left V 2 bases short and J 6 bases short, with 20 bases between. The V gene's germline CDR1 is SGHRS and CDR2 YFSETQ. The CDR3 contains 16 residues. CDR3 region: CASSLNGRRDVQTQYF. The CDR3 region has the DNA TGCGCCAGCAGCTTAAACGGTCGCAGGGATGTGCAGACCCAGTACTTC.